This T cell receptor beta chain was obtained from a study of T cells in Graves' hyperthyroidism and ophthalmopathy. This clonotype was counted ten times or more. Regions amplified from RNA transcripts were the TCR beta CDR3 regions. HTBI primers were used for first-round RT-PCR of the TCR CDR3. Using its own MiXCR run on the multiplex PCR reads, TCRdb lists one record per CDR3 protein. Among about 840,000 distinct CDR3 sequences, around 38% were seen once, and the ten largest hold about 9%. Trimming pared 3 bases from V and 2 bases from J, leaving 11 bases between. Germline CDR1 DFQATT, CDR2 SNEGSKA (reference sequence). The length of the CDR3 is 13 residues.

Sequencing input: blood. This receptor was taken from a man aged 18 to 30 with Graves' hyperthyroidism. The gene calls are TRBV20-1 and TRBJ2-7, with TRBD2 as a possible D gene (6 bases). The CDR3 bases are TGCAGTGCTAGTGCGGGGAGAGCCTACGAGCAGTACTTC. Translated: CSASAGRAYEQYF.